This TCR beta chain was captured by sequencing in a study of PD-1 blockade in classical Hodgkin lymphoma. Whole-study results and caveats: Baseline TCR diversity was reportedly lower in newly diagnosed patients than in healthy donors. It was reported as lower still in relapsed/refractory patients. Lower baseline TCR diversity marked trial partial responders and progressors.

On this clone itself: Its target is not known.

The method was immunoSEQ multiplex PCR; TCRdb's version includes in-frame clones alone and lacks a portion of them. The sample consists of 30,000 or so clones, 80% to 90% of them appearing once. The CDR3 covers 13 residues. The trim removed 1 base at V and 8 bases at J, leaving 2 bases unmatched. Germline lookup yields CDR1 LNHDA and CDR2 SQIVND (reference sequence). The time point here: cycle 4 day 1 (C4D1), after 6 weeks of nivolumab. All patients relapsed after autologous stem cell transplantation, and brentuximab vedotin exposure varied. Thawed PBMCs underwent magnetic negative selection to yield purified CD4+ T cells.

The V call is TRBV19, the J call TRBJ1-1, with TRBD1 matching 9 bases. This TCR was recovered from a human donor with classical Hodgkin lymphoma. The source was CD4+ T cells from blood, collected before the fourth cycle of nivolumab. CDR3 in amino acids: CASSIATGGEAFF. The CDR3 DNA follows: TGTGCCAGTAGTATAGCGACAGGGGGGGAAGCTTTCTTT.